This TCR beta chain stems from a study of blood T cell repertoires in COVID-19. Across the study: Specimens from acute and convalescent COVID-19 originated in the United States, Italy and Spain. T cells, B-cell-depleted T cells, or PBMCs supplied cDNA or gDNA.

Original methodology: Estimation of nucleated cell counts relied on the amplification of reference gene primers. Clones were read by immunoSEQ multiplex PCR, and TCRdb kept only the in-frame ones, dropping some. V, J and clone size reflect that table, while D and trimming were determined from the DNA. The sample yields under 65,000 clones, roughly four fifths seen once. Trimming took off 6 bases at V and 6 bases at J, with 16 bases between the two ends. The CDR3 totals 14 residues. Germline V lookup: CDR1 MDHEN, CDR2 SYDVKM. The sequenced material came from peripheral blood. The gene calls are TRBV28 and TRBJ2-3, with D perhaps matching TRBD2 (6 bases). This clonotype was sampled from a woman between 55 and 75 years old with acute or convalescent COVID-19. The CDR3 nucleotides read TGTGCCAGCAGCCCGTGGGTCCGGGGGGATACGCAGTATTTT. Translation: CASSPWVRGDTQYF.